The entry below describes one TCR beta chain. The target antigen is unknown. This sample was included in a study of T cell responses to AZD1222 COVID-19 vaccine. Trimming took 0 bases from V and 0 from J, leaving 12 bases between them. The length of the CDR3 is 17 residues. The germline gives CDR1 SGHRS, CDR2 YFSETQ. Assay used: immunoSEQ multiplex PCR; TCRdb lists only in-frame clones, some missing. Of some 170,000 clones listed, over 80% are singletons. General study results and limits: The donor cohort was predominantly white British with a female majority, and clonal diversity may have been underestimated. Among spike-specific TCRs, nearly half reportedly target unmutated variant regions. CD4 TCRs linked to vaccination spanned spike, dominating at 160-218 and 743-854.

The V gene is TRBV5-1, the J gene TRBJ2-2, with D perhaps matching TRBD1 or TRBD2 (5 bases each). The sequence was collected from an adult who received the MenACWY meningococcal vaccine as a control. This material consisted of peripheral blood, taken 28 days after the second dose of the MenACWY control vaccine. CDR3 loop: CASSLAGLGANTGELFF. CDR3 in DNA: TGCGCCAGCAGCTTGGCGGGGCTAGGGGCGAACACCGGGGAGCTGTTTTTT. Combining the CDR3 with reference TRBV5-1 and TRBJ2-2 gives the whole variable domain KAGVTQTPRYLIKTRGQQVTLSCSPISGHRSVSWYQQTPGQGLQFLFEYFSETQRNKGNFPGRFSGRQFSNSRSEMNVSTLELGDSALYLCASSLAGLGANTGELFFGEGSRLTVL.